A single sample is the source of the 7 T cell receptor beta chains below, sequenced in a study of shared clonotypes between healthy human individuals. Using immunoSEQ multiplex PCR, the repertoire was profiled, and TCRdb retains in-frame clones only, with some absent. Altogether some 500,000 clones are present, 90% to 97% being singletons, with the ten largest covering about 0.06%. Sequencing was carried out using naive CD4+ T cells sorted from blood. Subset of the sample: CD45RA+ positively selected. The receptors stem from a woman between 25 and 40 years old in good health.

CDR3 sequence (DNA): TGTGCCAGCAGTGACTCGCTGGGTCAGCCCCAGCATTTT. Amino acid sequence: CASSDSLGQPQHF. The V and J genes are TRBV6-4 and TRBJ1-5; D is unresolved. The germline CDR1 and CDR2 sequences are MRHNA and SNTAGT. CDR3 length equals 13 residues. V was shortened by 0 bases and J by 6 bases, with 6 bases between the two germline ends.

V is TRBV19 and J is TRBJ1-1; 9 nucleotides match TRBD1. CDR1 and CDR2 (germline): LNHDA, SQIVND (reference sequence). Losses at the gene ends were 6 bases for V and 5 bases for J; bases not matched to a gene: 13. The length of the CDR3 is 16 residues. The CDR3 spells CASSSQGARRSTEAFF. CDR3 nucleotide sequence: TGTGCCAGTAGCTCACAGGGGGCGAGGAGATCTACTGAAGCTTTCTTT.

The gene calls are TRBV5-1 and TRBJ2-1; possible D gene TRBD1, 5 bases. Germline assignment: CDR1 SGHRS and CDR2 YFSETQ. The CDR3 has 14 amino acids. V was clipped by 4 bases and J by 4 bases, with 12 bases between them. The CDR3 region has the DNA TGCGCCAGCAGCAGGGGTGGGGATTACAATGAGCAGTTCTTC. As protein: CASSRGGDYNEQFF.

The rearrangement joins TRBV11-2 to TRBJ1-2; perhaps TRBD1 as D (6 bases). This CDR3 has 16 residues. The V gene lost 5 bases and the J gene lost 5 bases, with 21 bases spanning the gap. CDR1 is SGHAT and CDR2 is FQNNGV in the germline V gene. Here the CDR3 DNA reads TGTGCCAGCAGCAAGGGCCGGCTCCAGGGGAGTTATGGCTACACCTTC. The encoded protein is CASSKGRLQGSYGYTF.

The genes are TRBV27 and TRBJ2-7; the D gene is possibly TRBD2 (5 bases). The CDR3 extends over 16 amino acids. The V gene's germline CDR1 is MNHEY and CDR2 SMNVEV (reference sequence). The V end lost 6 bases, the J end lost 2 bases, and 20 bases lay between the germline ends. The CDR3 region is CASSRVQSHGAYEQYF. The CDR3 DNA reads as TGTGCCAGCAGCCGGGTCCAGTCGCACGGGGCCTACGAGCAGTACTTC.

The V gene is TRBV18, the J gene TRBJ1-1, with 7 nucleotides matching TRBD1. V gave up 0 bases and J gave up 0 bases; unmatched junction bases: 7. Germline loops: CDR1 KGHSH, CDR2 LQKENI. This CDR3 spans 17 amino acids. CDR3 in DNA: TGTGCCAGCTCACCACCGACAGGGATCGGAATGAACACTGAAGCTTTCTTT. Protein: CASSPPTGIGMNTEAFF.

This chain uses TRBV10-1 with TRBJ2-7, with a weak D call TRBD2 (5 bases). Trimming shortened V by 0 bases and J by 0 bases, and 18 bases separated the two germline ends. CDR1 is WNHNN, CDR2 SYGVQD, per germline (reference sequence). The CDR3 extends over 18 amino acids. Here the CDR3 reads CASSESKLSGSSSYEQYF. The DNA for the CDR3 is TGCGCCAGCAGTGAGTCGAAACTGTCGGGGTCAAGCTCCTACGAGCAGTACTTC.